Sequencing of this T cell receptor (beta chain) was carried out in a study of blood T cell repertoires in COVID-19. Libraries were prepared by immunoSEQ multiplex PCR; TCRdb keeps only in-frame clonotypes and omits some of them. Here the sample spans 200,000 to 250,000 clones, 85% to 90% being singletons. CDR1 and CDR2 from the germline V gene are SGDLS and YYNGEE. The V gene lost 0 bases and the J gene lost 4 bases, with 13 bases spanning the gap. The CDR3 runs to 15 residues. The gene calls are TRBV9 and TRBJ1-1, with D uncertain. The TCR comes from a man between 45 and 60 years old who had been exposed to COVID-19. The sequencing sample was made of PBMCs or T cells enriched from blood (not recorded which). As DNA, the CDR3 is TGTGCCAGCAGCGTAGATGGGGAGCGGGGCACTGAAGCTTTCTTT. It translates to CASSVDGERGTEAFF.